This T cell receptor beta chain was recorded in a study of cytomegalovirus exposure and HLA in healthy donors. Study-level points and caveats: Some highly shared sequence variants likely arose as a pipeline artifact.

It was healthy bone marrow donors who served as donors. The CDR3 length is 16 residues. CDR1 and CDR2 from the germline V gene are KGHSH and LQKENI. With V trimmed by 1 base and J by 7 bases, 6 bases remained unmatched. Details on this clone: Its antigen remains unknown.

PCR was performed using 60 Vbeta and 13 Jbeta primers. Some clones are missing from TCRdb's copy, which holds only in-frame ones; the method was immunoSEQ multiplex PCR. The sample lists under 300,000 clones, 86% occurring once. The chain has TRBV18 and TRBJ2-1, with 11 bases matching TRBD2. Sequenced: PBMCs. The sequence was obtained from a man aged 35-49 years in good health and CMV-seropositive. CDR3 DNA sequence: TGTGCCAGCTCACCACTGGTAGCGGGAGGGCAGAATGAGCAGTTCTTC. The encoded protein is CASSPLVAGGQNEQFF.